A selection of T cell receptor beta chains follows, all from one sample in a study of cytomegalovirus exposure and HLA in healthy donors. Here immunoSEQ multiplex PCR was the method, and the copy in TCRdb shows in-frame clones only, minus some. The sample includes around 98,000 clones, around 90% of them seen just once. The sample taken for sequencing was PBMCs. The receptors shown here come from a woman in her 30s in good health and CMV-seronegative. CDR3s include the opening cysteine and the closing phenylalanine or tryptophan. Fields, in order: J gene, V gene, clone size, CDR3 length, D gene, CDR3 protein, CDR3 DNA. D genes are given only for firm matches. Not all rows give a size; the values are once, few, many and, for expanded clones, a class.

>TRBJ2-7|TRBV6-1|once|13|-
CASRFRGSYEQYF
TGTGCCAGTCGATTTAGGGGCTCCTACGAGCAGTACTTC
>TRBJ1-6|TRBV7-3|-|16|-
CASSLMGSSYNSPLHF
TGTGCCAGCAGCTTAATGGGGAGCTCCTATAATTCACCCCTCCACTTT
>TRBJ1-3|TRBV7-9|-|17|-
CASSPGGGGPSGNTIYF
TGTGCCAGCAGCCCGGGCGGCGGGGGACCTTCTGGAAACACCATATATTTT
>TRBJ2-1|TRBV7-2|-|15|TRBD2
CASSSSGSYYNEQFF
TGTGCCAGCAGCTCTAGCGGGAGTTACTACAATGAGCAGTTCTTC
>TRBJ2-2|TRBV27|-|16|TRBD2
CASSLLAGGSGGELFF
TGTGCCAGCAGTCTACTAGCGGGGGGATCTGGCGGGGAGCTGTTTTTT
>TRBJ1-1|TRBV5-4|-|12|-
CASSLFSTEAFF
TGTGCCAGCAGCTTGTTTAGTACTGAAGCTTTCTTT
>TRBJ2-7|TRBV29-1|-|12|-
CSVDGQDYEQYF
TGCAGCGTTGATGGCCAGGACTACGAGCAGTACTTC
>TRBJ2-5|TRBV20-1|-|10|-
CSAARETQYF
TGCAGTGCGGCTAGAGAGACCCAGTACTTC
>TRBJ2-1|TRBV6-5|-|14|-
CASRWTTKGYEQFF
TGTGCCAGCCGTTGGACTACTAAGGGTTATGAGCAGTTCTTC
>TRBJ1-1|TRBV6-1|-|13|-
CASTWTDQTEAFF
TGTGCCAGCACCTGGACTGATCAGACTGAAGCTTTCTTT
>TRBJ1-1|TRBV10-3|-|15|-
CAISSFTGWVTEAFF
TGTGCCATCAGTTCCTTTACAGGGTGGGTCACTGAAGCTTTCTTT
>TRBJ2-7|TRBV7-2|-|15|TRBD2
CASSTIAGGPYEQYF
TGTGCCAGCAGCACCATAGCGGGAGGGCCATACGAGCAGTACTTC
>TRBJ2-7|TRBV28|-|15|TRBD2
CASSTRLAGEYEQYF
TGTGCCAGCAGTACCCGACTAGCGGGAGAATACGAGCAGTACTTC
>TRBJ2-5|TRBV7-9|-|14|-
CASSSTEGEETQYF
TGTGCCAGCAGCTCCACCGAGGGGGAAGAGACCCAGTACTTC
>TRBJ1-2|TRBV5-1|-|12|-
CASSSENYGYTF
TGCGCCAGCAGTTCAGAAAACTATGGCTACACCTTC
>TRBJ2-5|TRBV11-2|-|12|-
CASSLVQETQYF
TGTGCCAGCAGCTTAGTTCAGGAGACCCAGTACTTC
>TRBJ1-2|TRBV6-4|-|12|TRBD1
CASSRQGSGYTF
TGTGCCAGCAGTCGACAGGGTAGCGGCTACACCTTC
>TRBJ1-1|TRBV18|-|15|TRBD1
CASSPTKQGSTEAFF
TGTGCCAGCTCACCAACGAAACAGGGGAGCACTGAAGCTTTCTTT
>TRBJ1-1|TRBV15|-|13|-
CATSSRRESEAFF
TGTGCCACCAGCAGCAGAAGGGAGTCCGAAGCTTTCTTT
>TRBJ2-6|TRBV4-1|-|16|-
CASSQSQSAGANVLTF
TGCGCCAGCAGCCAATCCCAGAGCGCTGGGGCCAACGTCCTGACTTTC
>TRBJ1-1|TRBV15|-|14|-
CATSRDGMNTEAFF
TGTGCCACCAGCAGAGACGGTATGAACACTGAAGCTTTCTTT
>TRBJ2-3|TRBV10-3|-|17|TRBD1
CAISESVGTGSTDTQYF
TGTGCCATCAGTGAGTCTGTGGGGACAGGCTCCACAGATACGCAGTATTTT
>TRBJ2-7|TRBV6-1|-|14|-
CASSDTGLVNEQYF
TGTGCCAGCAGCGATACAGGGCTGGTAAACGAGCAGTACTTC
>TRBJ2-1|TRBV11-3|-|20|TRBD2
CASRYRSLAGAVSSYNEQFF
TGTGCCAGCAGATATCGGTCCTTAGCGGGGGCCGTGAGCTCCTACAATGAGCAGTTCTTC
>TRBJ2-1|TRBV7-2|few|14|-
CASSDRRRANEQFF
TGTGCCAGCAGCGACAGAAGGAGGGCCAATGAGCAGTTCTTC
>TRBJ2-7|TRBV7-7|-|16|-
CASSLGPGLASYEQYF
TGTGCTAGCAGCTTAGGTCCGGGACTTGCCTCCTACGAGCAGTACTTC
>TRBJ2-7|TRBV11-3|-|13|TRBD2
CASSPSGIYEQYF
TGTGCCAGCAGCCCCAGCGGGATCTACGAGCAGTACTTC
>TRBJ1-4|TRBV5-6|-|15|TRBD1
CASSWGTGSREKLFF
TGTGCCAGCAGCTGGGGGACAGGTAGCCGTGAAAAACTGTTTTTT
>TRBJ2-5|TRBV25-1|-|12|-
CASSEGGTTQYF
TGTGCCAGCAGTGAAGGGGGGACGACCCAGTACTTC
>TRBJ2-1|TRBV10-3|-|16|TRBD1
CAISESTTGQVNEQFF
TGTGCCATCAGTGAGTCAACGACAGGGCAGGTCAATGAGCAGTTCTTC
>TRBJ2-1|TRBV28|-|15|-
CASTSQGIGYNEQFF
TGTGCCAGCACCTCCCAGGGGATAGGCTACAATGAGCAGTTCTTC
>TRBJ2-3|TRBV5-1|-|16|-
CASSLEGGLNTDTQYF
TGCGCCAGCAGCTTGGAGGGGGGACTAAACACAGATACGCAGTATTTT
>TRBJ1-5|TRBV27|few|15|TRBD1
CASGYRDRGNQPQHF
TGTGCCAGCGGCTACCGGGACAGGGGAAATCAGCCCCAGCATTTT
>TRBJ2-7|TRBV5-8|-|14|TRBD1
CASSRDRGLYEQYF
TGTGCCAGCAGTCGAGACAGGGGGCTCTACGAGCAGTACTTC
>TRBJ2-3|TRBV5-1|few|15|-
CASSLRGTATDTQYF
TGCGCCAGCAGCTTAAGGGGGACCGCCACAGATACGCAGTATTTT
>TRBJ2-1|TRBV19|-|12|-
CASSAGYNEQFF
TGTGCCAGTAGTGCAGGATACAATGAGCAGTTCTTC
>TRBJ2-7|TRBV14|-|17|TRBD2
CASSPSRPGLAEYEQYF
TGTGCCAGCAGCCCGTCCCGACCGGGACTAGCGGAATACGAGCAGTACTTC
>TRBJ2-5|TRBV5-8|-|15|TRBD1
CASSSGQGLQETQYF
TGTGCCAGCAGCTCCGGACAGGGGCTACAAGAGACCCAGTACTTC
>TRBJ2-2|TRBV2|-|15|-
CASSGGRRDTGELFF
TGTGCCAGCAGTGGGGGGCGTAGGGACACCGGGGAGCTGTTTTTT
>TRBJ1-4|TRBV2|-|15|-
CASSPRRGTNEKLFF
TGTGCCAGCAGTCCCCGGCGGGGAACTAATGAAAAACTGTTTTTT
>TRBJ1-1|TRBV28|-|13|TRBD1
CASSLQGGTEAFF
TGTGCCAGCAGTTTACAGGGGGGCACTGAAGCTTTCTTT
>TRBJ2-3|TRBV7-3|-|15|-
CASSYWGLGTDTQYF
TGTGCCAGCAGTTATTGGGGGCTGGGCACAGATACGCAGTATTTT
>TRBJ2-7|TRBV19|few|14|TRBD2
CASSSSGRLYEQYF
TGTGCCAGTAGTAGTAGCGGGAGACTCTACGAGCAGTACTTC
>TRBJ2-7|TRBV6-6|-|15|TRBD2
CASSYSLAGVGEQYF
TGTGCCAGCAGTTATTCCCTAGCGGGAGTTGGCGAGCAGTACTTC
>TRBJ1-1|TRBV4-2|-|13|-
CASSQDQDREAFF
TGTGCCAGCAGCCAAGATCAAGACAGGGAAGCTTTCTTT
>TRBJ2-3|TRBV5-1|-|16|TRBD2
CASSLQDAGVADTQYF
TGCGCCAGCAGCTTGCAGGACGCGGGGGTGGCAGATACGCAGTATTTT
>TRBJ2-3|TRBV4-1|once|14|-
CASSQVSSPYTQYF
TGCGCCAGCAGCCAAGTCTCAAGCCCCTATACGCAGTATTTT
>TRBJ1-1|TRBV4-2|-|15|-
CASSQGRGWDTEAFF
TGTGCCAGCAGCCAAGGTAGGGGTTGGGACACTGAAGCTTTCTTT
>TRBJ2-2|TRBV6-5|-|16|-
CASSYSTIGRTGELFF
TGTGCCAGCAGTTACTCGACTATAGGCCGCACCGGGGAGCTGTTTTTT
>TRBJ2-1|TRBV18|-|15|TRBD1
CASSGSTGGLDEQFF
TGTGCCAGCTCGGGTTCAACAGGGGGTTTGGATGAGCAGTTCTTC
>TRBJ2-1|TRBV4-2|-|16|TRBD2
CASSQAAGLSNNEQFF
TGTGCCAGCAGCCAAGCCGCGGGACTATCGAACAATGAGCAGTTCTTC
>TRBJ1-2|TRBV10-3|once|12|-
CAISLTGYGYTF
TGTGCCATCAGCCTGACGGGCTATGGCTACACCTTC